This TCR beta chain was identified during a study of T cells in Graves' hyperthyroidism and ophthalmopathy (dated by TCRdb to about 2019). Regarding the research as a whole: TCR V-J signatures able to tell the groups apart were searched for in a discovery cohort of 90 to 100 patients, of whom around 42 had Graves' ophthalmopathy and 57 had stable Graves' hyperthyroidism. The paper reports TCR Vbeta CDR3 sequencing of fewer than 150 peripheral blood samples: around 41 ophthalmopathy, fewer than 80 hyperthyroidism and 17 progressor patients. An independent validation cohort of fewer than 20 hyperthyroidism patients and 15 or so patients who later progressed to ophthalmopathy tested prospective prediction of ophthalmopathy. Thyroid tissue and blood T-cell repertoires from about 6 Graves' hyperthyroidism patients were also compared in the study. Following sampling, methimazole starting at 30 mg daily was given to hyperthyroidism patients, and high-dose intravenous methylprednisolone was given to ophthalmopathy patients. The 90 or so discovery patients were randomly split 7:3 into training and test sets. The paper's findings and limits, for the study overall: Most expanded thyroid clonotypes (frequency above 0.001) were also found in blood, which suggests that blood repertoires may mirror thyroid immune responses. In validation, the model predicted progression to ophthalmopathy a median of roughly six months before onset, with roughly 71% sensitivity and 72.22% specificity. Sample size was not statistically predetermined, and investigators were not blinded to group allocation. A model built on a 13 V-J signature distinguished ophthalmopathy from stable hyperthyroidism, reaching 85% to 90% sensitivity and approximately 83% specificity in cross-validation and 80%/75% in testing.

Stable Graves' hyperthyroidism was defined as no progression to ophthalmopathy during 18 months of follow-up. The hyperthyroidism patients were between 18 and 65 years old and newly diagnosed, with a disease duration of less than 2 months. Exclusion was applied to patients with uncontrolled infections, other autoimmune diseases, pregnancy or lactation. Clinical symptoms, serum thyroxine and TRAb, thyroid ultrasound, and orbital computed tomography formed the basis for the diagnoses. Total RNA was extracted with Trizol reagent, and quality was checked on an Agilent 2100 Bioanalyzer. This clonotype has ten or more counts. Its antigen remains undetermined. No per-base quality is available; no much larger clone lies one base away. TCR beta CDR3 regions were amplified from RNA transcripts. For the first round of RT-PCR on the TCR CDR3, the HTBI primer set was used together with the Qiagen OneStep RT-PCR kit. A second multiplex PCR round built the libraries, followed by size selection and purification. Paired-end sequencing of the libraries was performed with 100 bp reads on an Illumina HiSeq2000. Per the authors' processing: Raw data were processed with SOAPnuke, discarding reads with adapters, uncalled bases, mean Phred below 15, or no exact constant-primer or identifier match. COPE v1.2.5 was used to merge high-quality paired reads, and clonotypes were defined as unique nucleotide sequences. MiTCR v1.1 was used to align the clonotypes against IMGT TRBV, TRBD and TRBJ reference segments. Only V-J combinations with frequency above 0.0001, covering about 99% of repertoires, were analysed. The TCS score was defined as F50 (clonal expansion) divided by E x V (chaos), with BLOSUM62-based TCRdist calculated between CDR3 peptides within each V-J. Welch's t-statistics and random forest reduced roughly 540 V-J features to roughly 13, which were used in a naive Bayes classifier (R e1071). In TCRdb, the public reads were trimmed at Q25 with fastp and aligned with MiXCR, with productive beta chains retained. Every CDR3 protein is listed once, alongside the most common genes and DNA of its rows. These V and J calls are TCRdb output, not the study's own analysis. This sample gives some 600,000 distinct CDR3 sequences in total; more than 45% of them show up just once. Approximately 8.2% of the sample goes to the ten largest clones.

Measured from the cysteine to the phenylalanine, the CDR3 is 13 residues long. The entry retains the CDR3 DNA only, 39 bases that are in frame from base 1. Trimming at the junction amounts to 2 bases on V and 3 bases on J, and the germline ends lie 8 bases apart. Per the germline V gene, SGHTA is the CDR1 and FQGNSA is the CDR2. The sequence joins TRBV7-2 to TRBJ2-7; matching of 6 bases hints at TRBD1 as the D gene. This receptor was taken from a woman aged 18-35 years with Graves' hyperthyroidism. Donor details come from another sample of the same person, matched by shared clones. Sequencing input: peripheral blood or thyroid tissue (not recorded which). This receptor has the CDR3 CASSLRDNYEQYF. The nucleotide sequence reads as follows: TGTGCCAGCAGCTTACGGGACAACTACGAGCAGTACTTC.